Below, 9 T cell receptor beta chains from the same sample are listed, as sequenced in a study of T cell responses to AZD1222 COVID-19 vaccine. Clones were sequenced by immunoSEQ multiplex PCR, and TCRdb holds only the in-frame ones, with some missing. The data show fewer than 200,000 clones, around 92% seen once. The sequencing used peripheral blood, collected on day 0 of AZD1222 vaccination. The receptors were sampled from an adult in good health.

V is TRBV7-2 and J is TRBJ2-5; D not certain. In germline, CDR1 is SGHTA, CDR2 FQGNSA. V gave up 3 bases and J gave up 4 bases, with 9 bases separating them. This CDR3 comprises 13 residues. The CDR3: CASSFPPTETQYF. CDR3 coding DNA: TGTGCCAGCAGCTTCCCCCCGACAGAGACCCAGTACTTC. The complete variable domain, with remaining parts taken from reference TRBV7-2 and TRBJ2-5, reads GAGVSQSPSNKVTEKGKDVELRCDPISGHTALYWYRQSLGQGLEFLIYFQGNSAPDKSGLPSDRFSAERTGGSVSTLTIQRTQQEDSAVYLCASSFPPTETQYFGPGTRLLVL.

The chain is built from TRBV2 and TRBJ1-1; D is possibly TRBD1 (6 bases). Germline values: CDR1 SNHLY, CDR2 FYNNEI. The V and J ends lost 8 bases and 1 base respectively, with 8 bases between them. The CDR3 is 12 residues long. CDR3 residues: CASRTENTEAFF. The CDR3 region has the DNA TGTGCCAGCCGGACAGAGAACACTGAAGCTTTCTTT.

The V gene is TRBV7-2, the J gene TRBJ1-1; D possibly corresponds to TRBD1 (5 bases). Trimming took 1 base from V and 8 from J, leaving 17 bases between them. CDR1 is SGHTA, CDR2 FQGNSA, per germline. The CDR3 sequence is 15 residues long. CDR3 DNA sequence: TGTGCCAGCAGCTTAGTACCAGACAGACCCACCGAAGCTTTCTTT. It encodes CASSLVPDRPTEAFF. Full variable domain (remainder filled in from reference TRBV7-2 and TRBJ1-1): GAGVSQSPSNKVTEKGKDVELRCDPISGHTALYWYRQSLGQGLEFLIYFQGNSAPDKSGLPSDRFSAERTGGSVSTLTIQRTQQEDSAVYLCASSLVPDRPTEAFFGQGTRLTVV.

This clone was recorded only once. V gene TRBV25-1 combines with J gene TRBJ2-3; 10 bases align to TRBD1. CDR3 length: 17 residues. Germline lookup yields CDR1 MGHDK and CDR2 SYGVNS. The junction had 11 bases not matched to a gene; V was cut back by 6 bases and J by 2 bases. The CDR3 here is CASRGAGTGVITDTQYF. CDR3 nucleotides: TGTGCCAGCAGAGGCGCAGGGACAGGGGTTATCACAGATACGCAGTATTTT.

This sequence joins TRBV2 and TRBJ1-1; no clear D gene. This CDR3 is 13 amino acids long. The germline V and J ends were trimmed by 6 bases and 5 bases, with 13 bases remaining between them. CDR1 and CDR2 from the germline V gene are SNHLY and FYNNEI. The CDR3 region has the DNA TGTGCCAGCAGACCGGACCTGGGGACTGAAGCTTTCTTT. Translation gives CASRPDLGTEAFF.

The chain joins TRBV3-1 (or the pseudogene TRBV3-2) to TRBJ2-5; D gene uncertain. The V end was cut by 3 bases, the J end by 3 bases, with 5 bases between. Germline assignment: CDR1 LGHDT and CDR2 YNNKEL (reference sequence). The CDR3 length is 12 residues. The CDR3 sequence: CASSQTKETQYF. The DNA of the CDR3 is TGTGCCAGCAGCCAGACAAAAGAGACCCAGTACTTC.

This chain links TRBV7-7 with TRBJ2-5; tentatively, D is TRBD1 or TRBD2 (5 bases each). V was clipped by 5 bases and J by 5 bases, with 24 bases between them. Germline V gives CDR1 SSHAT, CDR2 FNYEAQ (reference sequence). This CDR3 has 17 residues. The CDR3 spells CASSAGTPIRDRETQYF. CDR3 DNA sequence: TGTGCCAGCAGCGCAGGGACCCCCATACGAGATAGGGAGACCCAGTACTTC.

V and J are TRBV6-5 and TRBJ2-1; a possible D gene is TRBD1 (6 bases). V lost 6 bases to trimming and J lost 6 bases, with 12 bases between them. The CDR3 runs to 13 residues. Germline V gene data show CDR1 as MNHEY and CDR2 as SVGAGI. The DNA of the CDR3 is TGTGCCAGCAGGCGAGACAGGATCAATGAGCAGTTCTTC. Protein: CASRRDRINEQFF.

CDR3 bases: TGTGCCAGCAGCCTGGAGCGGGACAGGGTGGAAGGCTACACCTTC. Its protein is CASSLERDRVEGYTF. The chain links TRBV6-5 to TRBJ1-2; 9 bases match TRBD1. The CDR3 has 15 amino acids. Looked up from germline, CDR1 is MNHEY and CDR2 is SVGAGI. V dropped 6 bases and J dropped 8; count of bases not matched to a gene: 13.